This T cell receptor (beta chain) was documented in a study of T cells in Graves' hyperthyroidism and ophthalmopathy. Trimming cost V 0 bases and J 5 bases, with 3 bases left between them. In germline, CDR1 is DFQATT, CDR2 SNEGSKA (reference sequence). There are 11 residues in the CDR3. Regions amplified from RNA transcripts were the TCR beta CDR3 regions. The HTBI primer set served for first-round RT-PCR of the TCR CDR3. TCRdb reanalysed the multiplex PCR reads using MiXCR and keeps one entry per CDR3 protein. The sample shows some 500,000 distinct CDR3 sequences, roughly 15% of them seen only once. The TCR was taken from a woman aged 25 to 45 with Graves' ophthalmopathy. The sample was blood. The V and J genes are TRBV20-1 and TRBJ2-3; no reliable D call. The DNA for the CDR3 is TGCAGTGCTAGAGATGTAGATACGCAGTATTTT. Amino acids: CSARDVDTQYF.